Listed below are T cell receptor beta chains from one sample, sequenced in a study of blood T cell repertoires in COVID-19. The data were produced by immunoSEQ multiplex PCR, yet TCRdb's version contains in-frame clones alone and is incomplete. The sample lists approximately 70,000 clones; roughly 90% were seen once. Source material: peripheral blood. All receptors derive from a woman aged 55-70 years with acute or convalescent COVID-19. CDR3s include the opening cysteine and the closing phenylalanine or tryptophan. D genes are given only for firm matches. The size entry is marked missing in some rows and otherwise reads once, few, many or a size class.

j_gene,d_gene,abundance,v_gene,CDR3nt,CDR3aa
TRBJ2-3,TRBD2,.,TRBV18,TGTGCCAGCTCACCTCGGACTAGCGGGAGCACAGATACGCAGTATTTT,CASSPRTSGSTDTQYF
TRBJ2-1,TRBD1,.,TRBV19,TGTGCCAGTAGCACAGGGGCCTCCTACAATGAGCAGTTCTTC,CASSTGASYNEQFF
TRBJ1-2,TRBD1,.,TRBV4-1,TGCGCCAGCAGCCAAGTTCCAGGGGGGAACTATGGCTACACCTTC,CASSQVPGGNYGYTF
TRBJ1-6,TRBD1,.,TRBV7-9,TGTGCCAGCAGCTTAGGACAGGGGGCGAATTCACCCCTCCACTTT,CASSLGQGANSPLHF
TRBJ1-2,.,.,TRBV20-1,TGCAGTGCTACTGGACAGCCTGGCTACACCTTC,CSATGQPGYTF
TRBJ2-2,TRBD1,.,TRBV5-1,TGCGCCACCGGACAGGGGAACACCGGGGAGCTGTTTTTT,CATGQGNTGELFF
TRBJ1-2,.,.,TRBV7-3,TGTGCCAGCAGCCCCGGAGACAGTCCAAACTATGGCTACACCTTC,CASSPGDSPNYGYTF
TRBJ2-5,.,.,TRBV6-5,TGTGCCAGCAGTTACGGCGGACTCCAAGAGACCCAGTACTTC,CASSYGGLQETQYF
TRBJ2-1,.,.,TRBV6-6,TGTGCCAGCAGTTACTCGAGCAGGGTAGTGTACAATGAGCAGTTCTTC,CASSYSSRVVYNEQFF
TRBJ2-2,TRBD2,.,TRBV6-5,TGTGCCAGCGGCTCTAGCGGGAGGGACACCGGGGAGCTGTTTTTT,CASGSSGRDTGELFF
TRBJ2-5,TRBD2,.,TRBV11-2,TGTGCCAGCAGCTTAGCCGGGGGGCAAGAGACCCAGTACTTC,CASSLAGGQETQYF
TRBJ1-1,.,.,TRBV9,TGTGCCAGCTCGGCGTCTGGCAGCGACACTGAAGCTTTCTTT,CASSASGSDTEAFF
TRBJ2-1,TRBD1,once,TRBV18,TGTGCCAGCTCACCACTCGGGACAGGGCCCCACAATGAGCAGTTCTTC,CASSPLGTGPHNEQFF
TRBJ2-3,.,.,TRBV19,TGTGCCAGTAGCACTCCTTACGGGGGGCTCAGAGGGCCAGATACGCAGTATTTT,CASSTPYGGLRGPDTQYF
TRBJ2-3,.,once,TRBV7-2,TGTGCCAGCAGCTTCTTAGGGAGCAGGGATACGCAGTATTTT,CASSFLGSRDTQYF
TRBJ1-2,.,few,TRBV6-5,TGTGCCAGCGCAATCGGGACATTTGGGTACACCTTC,CASAIGTFGYTF
TRBJ2-5,TRBD1,.,TRBV6-5,TGTGCCAGCAGGTCTCCGGGACAGGGCATGGAGACCCAGTACTTC,CASRSPGQGMETQYF
TRBJ2-5,.,.,TRBV7-9,TGTGCCAGCAGCTTAGGGACGTTAGGAGGGGAGACCCAGTACTTC,CASSLGTLGGETQYF
TRBJ1-2,.,.,TRBV9,TGTGCCAGCAGCGTAGGGGAGGGGGACTATGGCTACACCTTC,CASSVGEGDYGYTF
TRBJ1-2,TRBD1,.,TRBV6-6,TGTGCCAGCAGTTACTCACCGCAGGGGGCGGGTGGCTACACCTTC,CASSYSPQGAGGYTF
TRBJ2-2,TRBD1,.,TRBV5-4,TGTGCCAGCAGCCCGGGACAGGGAGTAGCCACCGGGGAGCTGTTTTTT,CASSPGQGVATGELFF
TRBJ2-1,.,.,TRBV15,TGTGCCACCAGCAGTACAGTGAGCTCCTACAATGAGCAGTTCTTC,CATSSTVSSYNEQFF
TRBJ2-3,TRBD2,.,TRBV12-3/TRBV12-4,TGTGCCAGCAGTTTACAGTCTGCGGGGGACTATTTT,CASSLQSAGDYF
TRBJ1-2,.,.,TRBV6-5,TGTGCCAGCAGAAAATCAGGGATAAACTATGGCTACACCTTC,CASRKSGINYGYTF
TRBJ1-6,TRBD1,.,TRBV6-5,TGTGCCAGCATCGGACAGGGGTGGAGTAATTCACCCCTCCACTTT,CASIGQGWSNSPLHF
TRBJ1-5,.,.,TRBV7-9,TGTGCCAGCAGCGCGGGGGGCCAATTTCAGCCCCAGCATTTT,CASSAGGQFQPQHF
TRBJ2-5,TRBD2,.,TRBV2,TGTGCCAGCAGATCCGGGACTAGCGGGAGGATGGAGACCCAGTACTTC,CASRSGTSGRMETQYF
TRBJ2-1,.,.,TRBV6-6,TGTGCCAGCAGTCCGACTCGGACTGGCTACAATGAGCAGTTCTTC,CASSPTRTGYNEQFF
TRBJ2-3,.,.,TRBV6-5,TGTGCCAGCAGTTACTCGGGGGAGGGGGGCCCAGATACGCAGTATTTT,CASSYSGEGGPDTQYF
TRBJ2-6,.,.,TRBV6-4,TGTGCCAGCAGTCCTGGGGGGGCGACTGGGGCCAACGTCCTGACTTTC,CASSPGGATGANVLTF
TRBJ1-1,TRBD1,.,TRBV2,TGTGCCAGCAGTACCAGAGACAGGGGAAACACTGAAGCTTTCTTT,CASSTRDRGNTEAFF
TRBJ1-1,TRBD1,few,TRBV7-9,TGTGCCAGCGCTGACAGGGAGTACACTGAAGCTTTCTTT,CASADREYTEAFF
TRBJ2-1,.,.,TRBV5-4,TGTGCCAGCAGCTCCCCCCAGGGGGGAATCTACAATGAGCAGTTCTTC,CASSSPQGGIYNEQFF
TRBJ1-1,TRBD1,few,TRBV14,TGTGCCAGCAGCGCTGTCAGGGGGAGGACTGAAGCTTTCTTT,CASSAVRGRTEAFF
TRBJ1-1,.,.,TRBV30,TGTGCCTGGAGTCCCGCCCCGCAGGGAGAAGCTTTCTTT,CAWSPAPQGEAFF
TRBJ1-1,.,.,TRBV29-1,TGCAGCGCTGGGGGCAGGGGAGACACTGAAGCTTTCTTT,CSAGGRGDTEAFF
TRBJ2-1,TRBD2,.,TRBV27,TGTGCCAGCAGTTTCGGGAGGGGCAATGAGCAGTTCTTC,CASSFGRGNEQFF
TRBJ1-2,TRBD1,.,TRBV27,TGTGCCAGCAGTTTAGGACCGGGACAGGGAGACTATGGCTACACCTTC,CASSLGPGQGDYGYTF
TRBJ2-5,TRBD2,once,TRBV5-4,TGTGCCAGCAGCCCGGGCGGGGGTCAAGAGACCCAGTACTTC,CASSPGGGQETQYF
TRBJ1-1,.,.,TRBV6-5,TGTGCCAGCACCCCCTGGGCAGATCTCACTGAAGCTTTCTTT,CASTPWADLTEAFF
TRBJ1-2,.,.,TRBV18,TGTGCCAGCTCACCGCGGCAGGGGCATGGCTACACCTTC,CASSPRQGHGYTF
TRBJ2-6,TRBD1,.,TRBV18,TGTGCCAGCTCACCCGCCGGGACAGGGGCTTCTGGGGCCAACGTCCTGACTTTC,CASSPAGTGASGANVLTF
TRBJ1-3,TRBD1,.,TRBV2,TGTGCCAGCAGTGTGCGGGACAGGGGGCTGTCTGGAAACACCATATATTTT,CASSVRDRGLSGNTIYF
TRBJ2-1,.,.,TRBV6-2/TRBV6-3,TGTGCCAGCAGTTTTACCGGAGGGTTGAATGAGCAGTTCTTC,CASSFTGGLNEQFF
TRBJ2-3,.,.,TRBV7-9,TGTGCCAGCAGCTTTGGCGATACGCAGTATTTT,CASSFGDTQYF
TRBJ2-2,TRBD2,.,TRBV5-1,TGCGCCAGCAGCTTCCTAGCGGGAGGGCCTGACACCGGGGAGCTGTTTTTT,CASSFLAGGPDTGELFF